This T cell receptor beta chain is drawn from a study of CD8 T cells in Susac syndrome. Turning to the study itself: Active disease was present in over five of the sequenced Susac syndrome patients, and remission in eight. When blood was collected, patients with Susac syndrome were therapy-naive, were taking corticosteroids, or were receiving intravenous immunoglobulin alone.

Reverse transcription used roughly 0.5 to 1 ug RNA and random hexamers. The authors amplified TCR beta CDR3 across 54 Vbeta and 13 Jbeta using immunoSEQ multiplex PCR. TCRdb reprocessed the immunoSEQ multiplex PCR reads via MiXCR and lists one record per CDR3 protein. The sample holds approximately 100,000 distinct CDR3 sequences; roughly 94% are singletons and the top ten take over 0.35%. The CDR3 sequence is 13 residues long. V was pared by 3 bases and J by 5 bases, with 13 bases between. CDR1 and CDR2 from the germline V gene are DFQATT and SNEGSKA (reference sequence). Recently defined diagnostic criteria for definite or probable disease were fulfilled by Susac syndrome patients.

The chain links TRBV20-1 to TRBJ1-1; possibly TRBD1 for D (5 bases). Material for sequencing was CD8+ T cells from PBMCs. This TCR came from a human donor with Susac syndrome. CDR3 sequence (DNA): TGCAGTGCTAGCGAAGGGGAAGGGACTGAAGCTTTCTTT. Its translation is CSASEGEGTEAFF.